This T cell receptor (beta chain) was sequenced during a study of cytomegalovirus exposure and HLA in healthy donors. Researchers ran the PCR with 60 Vbeta and 13 Jbeta primers. The data were produced by immunoSEQ multiplex PCR, yet TCRdb's version contains in-frame clones alone and is incomplete. The repertoire holds roughly 69,000 clones, 60% to 85% seen once, with roughly 3% in the top ten. It was healthy bone marrow donors who served as donors. With regard to this clone: The target antigen is unknown.

Notes on the study in general: Later on, an analysis tied over 15,000 TCR beta sequences to HLA alleles at 0.05 false discovery rate. Among CMV-associated TCR beta chains, most appeared HLA-restricted in a later analysis. TCR beta chains associated with HLA were, in a later analysis, more clonally expanded than equally common others.

The germline V gene has CDR1 MDHEN and CDR2 SYDVKM. This CDR3 has 14 amino acids. Trimming shortened V by 6 bases and J by 4 bases, and 13 bases separated the two germline ends. The sequencing input was PBMCs. The sequence was collected from a man aged 18 to 30 in good health and CMV-seronegative. The genes are TRBV28 and TRBJ2-1; possibly TRBD2 for D (6 bases). The CDR3 spells CASSPGLAYNEQFF. In DNA form, the CDR3 reads TGTGCCAGCAGCCCCGGGCTAGCGTACAATGAGCAGTTCTTC.